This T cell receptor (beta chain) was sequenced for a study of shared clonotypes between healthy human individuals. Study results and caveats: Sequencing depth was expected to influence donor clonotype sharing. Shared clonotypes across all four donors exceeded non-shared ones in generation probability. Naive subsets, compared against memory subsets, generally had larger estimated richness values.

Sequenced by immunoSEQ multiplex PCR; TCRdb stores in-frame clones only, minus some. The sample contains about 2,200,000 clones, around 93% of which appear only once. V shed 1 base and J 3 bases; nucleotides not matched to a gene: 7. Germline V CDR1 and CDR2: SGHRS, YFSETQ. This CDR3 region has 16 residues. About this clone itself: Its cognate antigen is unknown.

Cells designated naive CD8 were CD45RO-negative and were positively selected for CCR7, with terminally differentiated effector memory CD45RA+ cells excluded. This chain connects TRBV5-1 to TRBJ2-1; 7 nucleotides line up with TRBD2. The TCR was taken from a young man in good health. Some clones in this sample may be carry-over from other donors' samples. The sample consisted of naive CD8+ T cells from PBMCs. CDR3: CASSLPPSGNYNEQFF. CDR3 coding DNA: TGCGCCAGCAGCTTGCCGCCTAGCGGTAACTACAATGAGCAGTTCTTC. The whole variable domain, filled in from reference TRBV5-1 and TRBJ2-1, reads KAGVTQTPRYLIKTRGQQVTLSCSPISGHRSVSWYQQTPGQGLQFLFEYFSETQRNKGNFPGRFSGRQFSNSRSEMNVSTLELGDSALYLCASSLPPSGNYNEQFFGPGTRLTVL.